This TCR beta chain was captured by sequencing in a study of blood T cell repertoires in COVID-19 (dated by TCRdb to 2019 to 2021). For the wider study: Samples covering the acute and convalescent phases of COVID-19 were provided by collaborators in the United States, Italy and Spain. The material from the prospective study consisted of cDNA or gDNA derived from T cells, B-cell-depleted T cells, or PBMCs. Subjects who had been exposed to COVID-19, were actively infected with it, or had recovered from it provided the deeply sampled blood TCRbeta repertoires that made up the dataset. The repertoires were made available in a free public database intended to serve as a resource for research on the immune response to SARS-CoV-2. Samples came from the ongoing ImmuneRACE study (first 160 participants) plus 1,254 subjects from 6 global collaborators. Sample metadata almost always included a de-identified subject ID, COVID-19 status, age in years and sex. HLA class I and class II types, where available, came from metadata supplied by the sample provider rather than from assay-based typing. Broad study findings and their caveats: The amount of clinical and demographic metadata varied by source and participant and was provided uncurated.

Concerning this clone: What antigen it recognizes has not been identified. No per-base quality is available; no much larger clone lies one base away.

TCRbeta CDR3 regions were amplified from genomic DNA by means of the immunoSEQ Assay, a bias-controlled multiplex PCR. In the original analysis: The number of nucleated cells in each sample was estimated from the amplification of reference gene primers within the assay. To quantify the absolute abundance of each unique TCRbeta CDR3 rearrangement, sequence reads were collapsed and filtered. For each sample, productive Simpson clonality was calculated as the square root of Simpson's diversity index across productive rearrangements. TCRdb obtained this table from immuneACCESS and retained in-frame rearrangements with V and J assigned. These tables miss some clones; where compared with another copy, unresolved V genes account for less than half of the shortfall, and the remainder is unexplained. From that table come the V and J calls and clone size; the DNA was used to work out D and trimming. The sample includes about 220,000 clones, with 84% observed a single time. The ten largest clonotypes hold 6.8% of the sample.

Reading the germline V gene gives CDR1 SGHTA and CDR2 FQGNSA. From its cysteine to its phenylalanine, the CDR3 spans 19 amino acids. Only the CDR3 portion is preserved as DNA: 57 bases, with reading frame beginning at the first base. The germline V end is reduced by 2 bases and the J end by 7 bases; junction bases left unmatched: 18. In the prospective study, participants were roughly 18 to 90 years old, resided in 24 geographic areas of the United States, and were enrolled through a virtual design. Cohort assignment in the prospective study relied on participant-reported clinical history from a screening survey and a study questionnaire. Recovered participants in ImmuneRACE Cohort 3 were defined as having two consecutive negative NP/OP PCR tests, clearance from a healthcare professional, or resolution of symptoms. Each participant in the prospective study had whole blood, serum and a nasopharyngeal or oropharyngeal swab collected by mobile phlebotomists. Prospective study participants could optionally give additional blood draws and questionnaires over an approximately two-month period. Prospective study blood samples were shipped either frozen or at room temperature before DNA extraction.

Recombination joined TRBV7-2 with TRBJ1-5, with 9 central nucleotides matching TRBD1. This sequence originates from a middle-aged woman who had recovered from COVID-19. Material: PBMCs or T cells enriched from blood (not recorded which). The CDR3 region: CASSLFLSGPGQGSQPQHF. The sequence in DNA is TGTGCCAGCAGCTTATTCCTTTCGGGACCGGGACAGGGCAGCCAGCCCCAGCATTTT.